The entry that follows covers one T cell receptor beta chain sequence. This sample is drawn from a study of blood T cell repertoires in COVID-19. V was pared by 7 bases and J by 0 bases, with 16 bases between. The CDR3 sequence is 16 residues long. CDR1 is SGHNT, CDR2 YENEEA, per germline. Original data processing: Nucleated cell number was recorded as an estimate derived from reference gene primer amplification. The method was immunoSEQ multiplex PCR; TCRdb's version includes in-frame clones alone and lacks a portion of them. V and J calls and clone size are those listed in that table; D and trimming were worked out from the DNA. The repertoire holds roughly 250,000 clones, with under 95% as singletons.

Material: PBMCs or T cells enriched from blood (not recorded which). This chain links TRBV11-3 with TRBJ1-3; D gene uncertain. The TCR originated in a woman aged 18 to 35 who had recovered from COVID-19. Written as DNA, the CDR3 is TGTGCCAGCACCATGACGTGGGCAGACTCTGGAAACACCATATATTTT. It translates to CASTMTWADSGNTIYF.